This T cell receptor (beta chain) derives from a study of CXCR3-negative and CXCR3-positive naive CD8 T cells. Through 5' RACE with UMI labels, the TRB cDNA libraries were prepared. Following a re-call of the 5' RACE reads, TCRdb has one entry per CDR3 protein and lacks DNA. This specimen shows some 130,000 distinct CDR3 sequences; the ten leading clones hold 0.29%. Specimen: naive CXCR3- CD8+ T cells from blood. Subset denoted: CD45RO-CCR7+CD27+CD95- naive CD8+ T cells lacking CXCR3 (TNR3-). The sequence was collected from a human donor in good health. Some clones in this sample may be carry-over from other donors' samples.

CDR3 sequence reads: CSAREASGGVLEAGELFF. The rearrangement links TRBV20-1 to TRBJ2-2; the D call from TCRdb, TRBD2, cannot be confirmed without DNA. CDR3 size: 18 residues. Germline V gene data show CDR1 as DFQATT and CDR2 as SNEGSKA (reference sequence).